These 25 T cell receptor beta chains came from one sample sequenced in a study of T cell repertoires in cytomegalovirus infection (dated by TCRdb to between 2018 and 2021). The reads were generated on an Illumina HiSeq 1500. The public reads were reanalyzed by TCRdb: fastp trimming at Q25, MiXCR alignment, in-frame beta chains only. CDR3 protein duplicates are merged, each entry listing the most common genes and DNA. Present in this sample are about 220,000 distinct CDR3 sequences, roughly 34% of which were seen just once. The leading ten clones occupy 55% to 60% of the sample. Sample treatment or condition, as interpreted from the label and publication: in vitro stimulation with specific CMV peptide epitopes to enrich CMV-specific T cells. No antigens are known for them. Sample: CD8+ T cells from cultured PBMCs, taken from culture after CMV antigen stimulation. The receptors here all came from a human donor in good health (CMV status not recorded). Some clones in this sample may be carry-over from other donors' samples.

The chain carries TRBV2 and TRBJ1-2, with D unclear. V was trimmed by 7 bases and J by 8 bases, leaving 23 bases between them. The CDR3 sequence is 15 residues long. The germline CDR1 and CDR2 sequences are SNHLY and FYNNEI. CDR3 protein: CASKCSLSPWGGYTF. The CDR3 DNA sequence: TGTGCCAGCAAGTGCAGCCTCTCCCCATGGGGAGGCTACACCTTC.

This clonotype appeared many times. The chain couples TRBV6-5 to TRBJ2-6; the D is unclear. CDR3 size: 15 residues. CDR1 MNHEY and CDR2 SVGAGI come from the germline V gene. Between the trimmed V and J ends, which lost 0 bases and 0 bases, there was a span of 3 bases. The CDR3 coding sequence is TGTGCCAGCAGTTACTCGAGCTCTGGGGCCAACGTCCTGACTTTC. Its protein product is CASSYSSSGANVLTF.

The chain carries TRBV7-9 and TRBJ2-1; the match to TRBD2 covers 14 bases. Germline CDR1 reads SEHNR; CDR2 reads FQNEAQ (reference sequence). The V and J ends lost 1 base and 1 base, in that order; junction bases with no gene match: 9. CDR3 size: 20 residues. CDR3 in DNA: TGTGCCAGCAGCTTAGTAAGGACTAGCGGGAGGTCCGGGTCCTACAATGAGCAGTTCTTC. Translation: CASSLVRTSGRSGSYNEQFF.

This clonotype occurred many times. The V call is TRBV7-6, the J call TRBJ2-2; no clear D gene. V lost 0 bases to trimming and J lost 3 bases, with 8 bases between them. Germline CDR1 SGHVS, CDR2 FNYEAQ. The CDR3 loop spans 15 amino acids. CDR3 protein: CASSLAVSDTGELFF. In DNA form, the CDR3 reads TGTGCCAGCAGCTTAGCTGTTTCTGACACCGGGGAGCTGTTTTTT.

The chain has TRBV28 and TRBJ1-1; 8 bases map to TRBD1. The trim removed 4 bases at V and 3 bases at J, leaving 10 bases unmatched. The CDR3 loop spans 16 amino acids. Germline V gene lookup returns CDR1 MDHEN and CDR2 SYDVKM. The CDR3 is CASSYRTGKLDTEAFF. CDR3 sequence (DNA): TGTGCCAGCAGTTATCGGACAGGGAAACTTGACACTGAAGCTTTCTTT.

The rearrangement uses TRBV19 and TRBJ1-5, with 7 bases aligning to TRBD1. With 0 bases clipped from V and 9 bases from J, the junction kept 8 bases outside the gene matches. CDR3 length equals 15 residues. Per germline, CDR1 LNHDA and CDR2 SQIVND (reference sequence). CDR3 bases: TGTGCCAGTAGTATAGATATGACAGGGAGACGGCCCCAGCATTTT. It translates to CASSIDMTGRRPQHF.

A few counts support this clonotype. The CDR3 spells CASRSSDTSTDTQYF. DNA for the CDR3: TGTGCCAGTAGAAGTAGCGACACTAGCACAGATACGCAGTATTTT. This rearrangement joins TRBV19 to TRBJ2-3; D is possibly TRBD2 (5 bases). Germline CDR1 LNHDA, CDR2 SQIVND (reference sequence). The length of the CDR3 is 15 residues. V lost 6 bases to trimming and J lost 0 bases, with 13 bases between them.

This clonotype turned up a few times. This chain connects TRBV24-1 to TRBJ1-1; 7 nucleotides align to TRBD1. The V and J ends lost 4 bases and 7 bases, in that order; junction bases with no gene match: 5. The CDR3 loop spans 13 amino acids. Germline V lookup: CDR1 KGHDR, CDR2 SFDVKD. The CDR3 region has the DNA TGTGCCACCAGTGACCCGACAGGGAATGAAGCTTTCTTT. Protein: CATSDPTGNEAFF.

This chain uses TRBV10-3 with TRBJ2-5; 8 bases agree with TRBD1. The CDR3 extends over 15 amino acids. Germline CDR1 is ENHRY and CDR2 is SYGVKD. The junction had 7 bases not matched to a gene; V was cut back by 3 bases and J by 4 bases. The CDR3 DNA sequence: TGTGCCATCAGTGAAGGTCGAGGGACAGGAGAGACCCAGTACTTC. Its translation: CAISEGRGTGETQYF.

The rearrangement links TRBV28 to TRBJ2-1; the match to TRBD2 covers 8 bases. With V trimmed by 1 base and J by 3 bases, 5 bases remained unmatched. Germline CDR1 and CDR2: MDHEN and SYDVKM. This CDR3 comprises 16 residues. The CDR3 coding sequence is TGTGCCAGCAGTTTATTTCGGGAGGGCCTCTACAATGAGCAGTTCTTC. It translates to CASSLFREGLYNEQFF.

This clonotype was seen a few times. J is TRBJ2-4 and V is TRBV6-8; D perhaps matches TRBD1 (6 bases). The V and J ends lost 6 bases and 5 bases respectively, with 11 bases between them. Germline V gene sequence: CDR1 MNHGY, CDR2 SAAAGT. The CDR3 consists of 13 residues. The CDR3 bases are TGTGCCAGCAGCGGTAACAGGGAAAACATTCAGTACTTC. It specifies CASSGNRENIQYF.

The chain carries TRBV29-1 and TRBJ2-3; 7 nucleotides agree with TRBD2. J lost 4 bases, V lost 4 bases, and 11 bases had no gene match. The CDR3 totals 15 residues. The V gene's germline CDR1 is SQVTM and CDR2 ANQGSEA. The CDR3 protein is CSVGRRGGTADTQYF. The CDR3 DNA reads TGCAGCGTTGGGCGACGGGGAGGGACCGCAGATACGCAGTATTTT.

V usage is TRBV27 and J usage is TRBJ1-5; 8 nucleotides align to TRBD1. Germline V gene sequence: CDR1 MNHEY, CDR2 SMNVEV (reference sequence). This CDR3 is built from 14 residues. Germline trimming cut 5 bases from V and 7 bases from J; bases unmatched to any gene: 7. The CDR3 region has the DNA TGTGCCAGCAGTGCCTGGACAGGGAGACAGCCCCAGCATTTT. Translation: CASSAWTGRQPQHF.

The rearrangement joins TRBV7-9 to TRBJ1-2; TRBD1 matches 8 bases. With V trimmed by 5 bases and J by 6 bases, 11 bases remained unmatched. CDR3 length: 15 residues. CDR1 is SEHNR and CDR2 is FQNEAQ in the germline V gene (reference sequence). The CDR3 reads CASSQPEQGVNGYTF. In DNA, the CDR3 is TGTGCCAGCAGCCAACCAGAACAGGGGGTTAATGGCTACACCTTC.

V gene TRBV4-2 combines with J gene TRBJ2-6; D might be TRBD1 (6 bases). V was pared by 1 base and J by 3 bases, with 16 bases between. CDR1 and CDR2 (germline): LGHNA, YNFKEQ. CDR3 length equals 18 residues. CDR3 nucleotides: TGTGCCAGCAGCCAAGGGTCCAGGGGATTCTTTGGGGCCAACGTCCTGACTTTC. This sequence encodes CASSQGSRGFFGANVLTF.

The chain employs TRBV3-1 and TRBJ2-6, with 8 bases that match TRBD1. Germline CDR1 reads LGHDT; CDR2 reads YNNKEL (reference sequence). The length of the CDR3 is 18 residues. V was clipped by 4 bases and J by 0 bases; unmatched bases: 8. The CDR3 DNA reads as TGTGCCAGCAGCCCCCAGGGACAGGTTATCTCTGGGGCCAACGTCCTGACTTTC. It yields the protein CASSPQGQVISGANVLTF.

This clonotype has more than one count but fewer than ten. The chain combines TRBV27 with TRBJ2-1; no reliable D call. The CDR3 totals 17 residues. Germline-derived CDR1 and CDR2 are MNHEY and SMNVEV (reference sequence). The V end was cut by 0 bases, the J end by 4 bases, with 16 bases between. The CDR3 DNA reads TGTGCCAGCAGTTTATCCTTTGGCCGTCCCTCTTACAATGAGCAGTTCTTC. This gives the protein CASSLSFGRPSYNEQFF.

This clonotype was counted only a few times. The V call is TRBV28, the J call TRBJ2-2, with TRBD2 as a possible D gene (6 bases). V lost 8 bases and J 0 bases, leaving 10 bases between the germline ends. Germline CDR1 MDHEN, CDR2 SYDVKM. The CDR3 consists of 14 residues. The CDR3 region is CASERATNTGELFF. CDR3 sequence (DNA): TGTGCCAGCGAGCGGGCGACGAACACCGGGGAGCTGTTTTTT.

The chain employs TRBV7-8 and TRBJ1-2; TRBD1 is a possible D gene (6 bases). V was cut by 5 bases and J by 2 bases, with 9 bases left in between. CDR3 length equals 13 residues. The germline gives CDR1 SGHVS, CDR2 FQNEAQ. The CDR3 loop is CASSLGQNYGYTF. Here the CDR3 DNA reads TGTGCCAGCAGCCTCGGACAGAACTATGGCTACACCTTC.

The rearrangement joins TRBV7-4 to TRBJ2-7; D may be TRBD2 (6 bases). Germline assignment: CDR1 SGHVT and CDR2 SQSDAQ. V shed 5 bases and J shed 2 bases, with 13 bases lying between them. The CDR3 has 14 amino acids. The CDR3 DNA reads TGTGCCAGCAGCACGTCTAGCGCCGCCTACGAGCAGTACTTC. Its protein product is CASSTSSAAYEQYF. The full variable domain, with the rest looked up from reference TRBV7-4 and TRBJ2-7, is GAGVSQSPRYKVAKRGRDVALRCDSISGHVTLYWYRQTLGQGSEVLTYSQSDAQRDKSGRPSGRFSAERPERSVSTLKIQRTEQGDSAVYLCASSTSSAAYEQYFGPGTRLTVT.

The chain links TRBV28 to TRBJ2-7, with D unclear. Germline V gives CDR1 MDHEN, CDR2 SYDVKM. This CDR3 has 14 amino acids. V shed 6 bases and J shed 2 bases, with 14 bases lying between them. The CDR3 nucleotides read TGTGCCAGCAGCCGAAGGGTGATGACCTACGAGCAGTACTTC. Its protein is CASSRRVMTYEQYF.

The J gene is TRBJ2-6, the V gene TRBV29-1; D might be TRBD1 (5 bases). This CDR3 region has 17 residues. Trimming took 0 bases from V and 0 from J, leaving 12 bases between them. Germline values: CDR1 SQVTM, CDR2 ANQGSEA. CDR3 in DNA: TGCAGCGTTGAAGAAGGGCGAGACAGCTCTGGGGCCAACGTCCTGACTTTC. Encoded protein: CSVEEGRDSSGANVLTF.

This rearrangement joins TRBV27 to TRBJ2-1; D possibly corresponds to TRBD2 (6 bases). Trimming removed 3 bases from V and 7 bases from J, with 10 bases in between. The germline V gene has CDR1 MNHEY and CDR2 SMNVEV (reference sequence). This CDR3 spans 13 amino acids. The CDR3 region has the DNA TGTGCCAGCAGTTTTGGGACTGCTAATGAGCAGTTCTTC. Protein product: CASSFGTANEQFF.

This clonotype was seen a handful of times. The V and J genes are TRBV7-2 and TRBJ1-1, with D uncertain. The CDR3 contains 11 residues. The germline CDR1 and CDR2 sequences are SGHTA and FQGNSA. V was shortened by 5 bases and J by 6 bases, with 7 bases between the two germline ends. This chain's CDR3 is CASSPKSEAFF. CDR3 in DNA: TGTGCCAGCAGCCCCAAGTCTGAAGCTTTCTTT.

The chain recombines TRBV24-1 with TRBJ2-3; TRBD2 matches 11 bases. The CDR3 is 15 amino acids. Per germline, CDR1 KGHDR and CDR2 SFDVKD. V shed 6 bases and J 7 bases; nucleotides not matched to a gene: 8. In DNA, the CDR3 is TGTGCCACCAGTTCGCTAGCGGGGGGACGATATACGCAGTATTTT. It translates to CATSSLAGGRYTQYF.